This T cell receptor (beta chain) originates from a study of PD-L1 blockade in urothelial cancer. For the study at large: Male sex and bladder-origin urothelial cancer characterized about 90% of the 29 patients.

The assay was immunoSEQ multiplex PCR, and TCRdb's table has in-frame clones only and misses some. The table shows about 130,000 clones, with roughly 83% occurring only once. This clone was recorded a few times. Trimming took 4 bases from V and 3 from J; bases not matched to a gene: 6. CDR1 SGDLS and CDR2 YYNGEE come from the germline V gene. The CDR3 is 14 amino acids. As to time point: pretreatment peripheral blood. Patient sample counts ranged from 1 to 8, pretreatment and on-treatment. The sequence was collected from a man in his forties or fifties with urothelial cancer. The chain employs TRBV9 and TRBJ2-7; 8 nucleotides align to TRBD1. Sequenced material: PBMCs, taken around atezolizumab (anti-PD-L1) treatment. The CDR3 DNA sequence: TGTGCCAGCAGCATATTCGGACAGGGCTACGAGCAGTACTTC. Translation gives CASSIFGQGYEQYF.